What follows are 28 T cell receptor beta chains derived from one specimen sequenced in a study of blood T cells in healthy people across ages. A J-beta primer mix and a sample-barcoded 5' primer were used in a second PCR of roughly 6 to 12 cycles. TCRdb reanalysed the 5' RACE reads using MiXCR and keeps one entry per CDR3 protein. This repertoire shows some 690,000 distinct CDR3 sequences, around a fifth found once; its top ten account for about 22%. The sequencing sample was made of blood. The receptors derive from a man aged 65-85 years in good health.

This clonotype came up many times. The rearrangement joins TRBV20-1 to TRBJ1-5, with D possibly being TRBD1 (5 bases). The CDR3 is 14 residues long. Germline loops: CDR1 DFQATT, CDR2 SNEGSKA (reference sequence). V shed 3 bases and J shed 1 base, with 10 bases lying between them. CDR3 protein: CSASPRQSNQPQHF. The CDR3 coding sequence is TGCAGTGCTAGTCCCCGACAGAGCAATCAGCCCCAGCATTTT.

The chain is built from TRBV11-2 and TRBJ2-1, with 8 nucleotides matching TRBD1. Looked up from germline, CDR1 is SGHAT and CDR2 is FQNNGV. The CDR3 length is 16 residues. V shed 3 bases and J 6 bases; nucleotides not matched to a gene: 10. The CDR3 DNA reads TGTGCCAGCAGCTTTCTGCCGACAGGGGTTTCCAATGAGCAGTTCTTC. Translated, it gives CASSFLPTGVSNEQFF.

The V and J genes are TRBV20-1 and TRBJ2-5; 8 nucleotides match TRBD2. This CDR3 is built from 14 residues. J gave up 1 base and V 5 bases, and 6 bases lay outside the gene matches. Per the germline V gene, CDR1 is DFQATT and CDR2 is SNEGSKA (reference sequence). CDR3 sequence (DNA): TGCAGTGCTGGGGCCGGGGGGGTCCAAGAGACCCAGTACTTC. This sequence encodes CSAGAGGVQETQYF.

CDR3: CASSESVGTSQPQHF. The CDR3 DNA is TGTGCCAGCAGTGAAAGTGTTGGCACTTCTCAGCCCCAGCATTTT. The genes are TRBV6-1 and TRBJ1-5; no clear D gene. The V and J ends lost 2 bases and 6 bases respectively, with 14 bases between them. CDR3 size: 15 residues. CDR1 is MNHNS and CDR2 is SASEGT in the germline V gene.

The sample holds a few counts of this clonotype. The rearrangement joins TRBV2 to TRBJ1-1; no firm D call. CDR3 size: 14 residues. Germline V gene data show CDR1 as SNHLY and CDR2 as FYNNEI. The ends were cut back, 8 bases at V and 2 bases at J, with 15 bases in the middle. CDR3 sequence reads: CASGRAAFNTEAFF. As DNA, the CDR3 is TGTGCCAGCGGGCGTGCAGCTTTTAACACTGAAGCTTTCTTT.

This clonotype was seen a few times. A much larger clone lies a single base off, so this may be a read error. The V gene is TRBV12-3 or TRBV12-4, the J gene TRBJ2-5; perhaps D is TRBD1 or TRBD2 (6 bases each). The CDR3 length is 14 residues. The chain's CDR3 is CASSFGGPEEIQYF. The CDR3 DNA follows: TGTGCCAGCAGTTTTGGGGGGCCGGAGGAGATCCAGTACTTC.

This rearrangement joins TRBV2 to TRBJ2-3, with 9 nucleotides matching TRBD2. V lost 5 bases to trimming and J lost 1 base; unmatched junction nucleotides: 4. The CDR3 has 15 residues. Germline V gives CDR1 SNHLY, CDR2 FYNNEI. CDR3 amino acids: CASSTSGLGTDTQYF. The CDR3 nucleotides read TGTGCCAGCAGTACTAGCGGGCTAGGCACAGATACGCAGTATTTT.

Ten or more counts support this clonotype. The chain has TRBV29-1 and TRBJ2-7, with D possibly matching TRBD1 (6 bases). CDR1 is SQVTM and CDR2 is ANQGSEA in the germline V gene. V was trimmed by 6 bases and J by 0 bases, leaving 12 bases between them. The CDR3 covers 13 residues. CDR3 nucleotides: TGCAGCGTACAATCGACAGGCTCCTACGAGCAGTACTTC. Amino acids: CSVQSTGSYEQYF.

This clonotype was detected only a few times. The rearrangement joins TRBV11-2 to TRBJ2-7; 7 bases line up with TRBD1. V lost 5 bases and J lost 2; bases outside the gene matches: 12. CDR1 and CDR2 (germline): SGHAT, FQNNGV. This CDR3 region has 16 residues. DNA of the CDR3: TGTGCCAGCAGCCTGAGGGACAGAAAACCCACCTACGAGCAGTACTTC. Amino acid sequence: CASSLRDRKPTYEQYF.

The table lists this clonotype with a few counts. The chain employs TRBV12-3 or TRBV12-4 and TRBJ2-5, with TRBD2 matching over 10 bases. With 8 bases clipped from V and 3 bases from J, the junction kept 9 bases outside the gene matches. This CDR3 has 15 residues. CDR3 region: CASGGLAGVKETQYF. CDR3 DNA: TGTGCCAGCGGGGGGCTAGCGGGAGTTAAAGAGACCCAGTACTTC.

V gene TRBV12-3 or TRBV12-4 combines with J gene TRBJ2-5, with D perhaps matching TRBD1 (6 bases). The CDR3 contains 13 residues. Trimming left V 10 bases short and J 3 bases short, with 15 bases between. Written as DNA, the CDR3 is TGTGCCACCGGACAGTTTGGCGAAGAGACCCAGTACTTC. Residues: CATGQFGEETQYF.

The V and J genes are TRBV11-2 and TRBJ2-3, with 7 bases that match TRBD2. The CDR3 spans 17 residues. Germline V CDR1 and CDR2: SGHAT, FQNNGV. The junction had 13 bases not matched to a gene; V was cut back by 4 bases and J by 3 bases. The CDR3 coding sequence is TGTGCCAGCAGCTATAGCCAGGCGGGGGAGATGACAGATACGCAGTATTTT. Translation: CASSYSQAGEMTDTQYF.

This clonotype was recorded many times. This chain joins TRBV6-5 and TRBJ2-3; D may correspond to TRBD1 or TRBD2 (5 bases each). Trimming cost V 4 bases and J 6 bases, with 17 bases left between them. The germline gives CDR1 MNHEY, CDR2 SVGAGI. The CDR3 has 15 residues. CDR3 in DNA: TGTGCCAGCAGTTCCGTTTCTACAGGAGGTGATACGCAGTATTTT. Amino acid sequence: CASSSVSTGGDTQYF.

The CDR3 spells CASSSLRGVNEQFF. For the CDR3, the DNA is TGTGCCAGCAGCTCCCTCCGTGGCGTGAATGAGCAGTTCTTC. The chain combines TRBV11-1 with TRBJ2-1; D unresolved. Deletions cut 4 bases from V and 7 bases from J, with 14 bases between. In germline, CDR1 is SGHAT, CDR2 FQDESV (reference sequence). The length of the CDR3 is 14 residues.

The CDR3 sequence is CASSQSESYTNQPQHF. CDR3 in DNA: TGCGCCAGCAGTCAATCGGAATCCTACACCAATCAGCCCCAGCATTTT. The chain recombines TRBV23-1 with TRBJ1-5; D is uncertain. Being an ORF, TRBV23-1 has a function that is uncertain. The CDR3 loop spans 16 amino acids. V lost 0 bases to trimming and J lost 3 bases, with 12 bases between them.

This chain joins TRBV19 and TRBJ1-6, with D possibly matching TRBD1 (5 bases). CDR3 length: 16 amino acids. Germline loops: CDR1 LNHDA, CDR2 SQIVND (reference sequence). Between the trimmed V and J ends, which lost 5 bases and 10 bases, there was a span of 21 bases. The DNA of the CDR3 is TGTGCCAGTAGTCCCCAGGCGGGGACGAGGAACTCACCCCTCCACTTT. Translation gives CASSPQAGTRNSPLHF.

This clonotype was seen repeatedly, ten times or more. The V and J genes are TRBV20-1 and TRBJ2-3; 7 positions match TRBD2. J gave up 5 bases and V 4 bases, and 6 bases lay outside the gene matches. The CDR3 is 13 amino acids. Germline assignment: CDR1 DFQATT and CDR2 SNEGSKA (reference sequence). The CDR3 DNA is TGCAGTGCTACCGGGACTAAAAGAGATACGCAGTATTTT. Protein product: CSATGTKRDTQYF.

This chain links TRBV11-2 with TRBJ1-1; the D gene is possibly TRBD1 (5 bases). This CDR3 is built from 14 residues. Germline loops: CDR1 SGHAT, CDR2 FQNNGV. Trimming stripped 3 bases from V and 4 bases from J, with 12 bases between. Here the CDR3 DNA reads TGTGCCAGCAGCTTCGGCAGGGTGGGCACTGAAGCTTTCTTT. Protein: CASSFGRVGTEAFF.

This clonotype has just a few counts. The chain carries TRBV29-1 and TRBJ2-7; 8 bases match TRBD2. The CDR3 covers 13 residues. The V gene end was trimmed by 6 bases and the J gene end by 2 bases; junction bases not matched to a gene: 6. Per germline, CDR1 SQVTM and CDR2 ANQGSEA. CDR3 DNA: TGCAGCGTCTCTGAGGGACTAGCCTACGAGCAGTACTTC. It is translated as CSVSEGLAYEQYF.

As to this clonotype: One end of the junction is discordant with germline, which a read error may explain. This chain links TRBV20-1 with TRBJ1-5; 8 positions match TRBD1. This CDR3 is built from 13 residues. Germline CDR1 is DFQATT and CDR2 is SNEGSKA (reference sequence). The DNA of the CDR3 is TGCAGTGCTCAGACAGGGGTAAAACAGCCCCGGCATTTT. Translating it yields CSAQTGVKQPRHF.

The V gene is TRBV29-1, the J gene TRBJ1-1; TRBD1 is a possible D gene (5 bases). This CDR3 contains 14 residues. CDR1 SQVTM and CDR2 ANQGSEA come from the germline V gene. V gave up 6 bases and J gave up 1 base, with 15 bases separating them. This CDR3 reads CSVPRRGANTEAFF. The CDR3 DNA is TGCAGCGTCCCGAGGAGGGGCGCGAACACTGAAGCTTTCTTT.

This clonotype was picked up a small number of times. The chain recombines TRBV25-1 with TRBJ2-1; 13 bases map to TRBD2. V dropped 8 bases and J dropped 7; count of bases not matched to a gene: 8. Germline CDR1 reads MGHDK; CDR2 reads SYGVNS. The CDR3 extends over 15 amino acids. CDR3 nucleotides: TGTGCCAGCCTCGAGACTAGCGGGAGGTGGAATGAGCAGTTCTTC. Its translation: CASLETSGRWNEQFF.

This chain connects TRBV7-9 to TRBJ1-2, with 8 bases matching TRBD1. V lost 5 bases, J lost 7 bases, and 9 bases stayed unmatched. CDR1 SEHNR and CDR2 FQNEAQ come from the germline V gene (reference sequence). The CDR3 runs to 14 residues. CDR3 sequence (DNA): TGTGCCAGCAGCGTCAACTCAGGGGGCCTTGGCTACACCTTC. Protein product: CASSVNSGGLGYTF.

V and J are TRBV5-1 and TRBJ1-2; 8 bases map to TRBD1. Germline V gene lookup returns CDR1 SGHRS and CDR2 YFSETQ. The CDR3 consists of 14 residues. The V gene end was trimmed by 3 bases and the J gene end by 8 bases; junction bases not matched to a gene: 9. CDR3 protein: CASSSNSDRGGYTF. DNA for the CDR3: TGCGCCAGCAGCTCAAACTCCGACAGGGGCGGCTACACCTTC.

The chain couples TRBV7-2 to TRBJ1-2; TRBD1 might be the D (5 bases). The germline V gene encodes CDR1 SGHTA and CDR2 FQGNSA. V lost 0 bases and J lost 2, with 13 bases in between. This CDR3 has 16 amino acids. CDR3 loop: CASSLARGQGNYGYTF. The CDR3 DNA sequence: TGTGCCAGCAGCTTAGCGCGAGGGCAGGGAAACTATGGCTACACCTTC.

This clonotype has just one count. The rearrangement links TRBV7-9 to TRBJ2-7; 7 positions agree with TRBD1. The closer fit of TRBJ2-1 to the DNA end suggests the J call may be wrong. The V gene's germline CDR1 is SEHNR and CDR2 FQNEAQ (reference sequence). The CDR3 covers 18 residues. The CDR3 loop reads CASSLRAPRQGVSNEQFF. The CDR3 DNA reads TGTGCCAGCAGCTTAAGGGCCCCTAGGCAGGGGGTCTCCAATGAGCAGTTCTTC.

CDR3 in amino acids: CASRKDRGPNQPQHF. Written as DNA, the CDR3 is TGTGCCAGCAGAAAGGACAGGGGGCCGAATCAGCCCCAGCATTTT. The chain joins TRBV6-5 to TRBJ1-5; 11 bases agree with TRBD1. The germline V gene has CDR1 MNHEY and CDR2 SVGAGI. The CDR3 contains 15 residues. Germline trimming cut 6 bases from V and 4 bases from J; bases unmatched to any gene: 5.

This chain links TRBV2 with TRBJ1-5, with 7 bases lining up with TRBD1. This CDR3 is built from 15 residues. Germline CDR1 and CDR2: SNHLY and FYNNEI. V shed 6 bases, J shed 2 bases, and the junction held 7 bases outside the gene matches. For the CDR3, the DNA is TGTGCCAGCAGCCAACAGGGGATGGGCAATCAGCCCCAGCATTTT. It translates to CASSQQGMGNQPQHF. The whole variable domain, filled in from reference TRBV2 and TRBJ1-5, reads EPEVTQTPSHQVTQMGQEVILRCVPISNHLYFYWYRQILGQKVEFLVSFYNNEISEKSEIFDDQFSVERPDGSNFTLKIRSTKLEDSAMYFCASSQQGMGNQPQHFGDGTRLSIL.